This T cell receptor beta chain originates from a study of shared T cell receptors in the human thymus. The CDR3 is 16 residues long. Per germline, CDR1 MNHNS and CDR2 SASEGT. The ends were cut back, 4 bases at V and 6 bases at J, with 19 bases in the middle. Some clones are missing from TCRdb's copy, which holds only in-frame ones; the method was immunoSEQ multiplex PCR. The table has some 700,000 clones, 80% to 90% seen once. This sample was also put to use in a study of human thymus T cells. From that study: Thymic material originated from resections removed in the course of corrective heart surgery.

The chain couples TRBV6-1 to TRBJ2-1; weak D call: TRBD1 (6 bases). This clonotype was sampled from a girl under three years old with a congenital heart defect. The sequencing input was thymocytes. The CDR3 DNA follows: TGTGCCAGCAGTGGGGGGCCCACGGTACGGGGCAATGAGCAGTTCTTC. This codes for CASSGGPTVRGNEQFF.